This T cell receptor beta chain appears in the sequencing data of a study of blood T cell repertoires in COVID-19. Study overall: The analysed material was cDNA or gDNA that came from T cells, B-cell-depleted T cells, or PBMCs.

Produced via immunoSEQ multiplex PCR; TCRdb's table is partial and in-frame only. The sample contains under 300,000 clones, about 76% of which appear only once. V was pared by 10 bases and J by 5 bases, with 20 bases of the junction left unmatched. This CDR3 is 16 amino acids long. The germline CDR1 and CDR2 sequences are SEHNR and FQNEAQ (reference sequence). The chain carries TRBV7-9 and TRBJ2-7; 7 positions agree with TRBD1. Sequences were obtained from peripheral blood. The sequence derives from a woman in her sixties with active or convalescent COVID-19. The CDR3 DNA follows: TGTGCCACCCAAACCGACCAGACAGGGTTCCTTGACGAGCAGTACTTC. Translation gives CATQTDQTGFLDEQYF.